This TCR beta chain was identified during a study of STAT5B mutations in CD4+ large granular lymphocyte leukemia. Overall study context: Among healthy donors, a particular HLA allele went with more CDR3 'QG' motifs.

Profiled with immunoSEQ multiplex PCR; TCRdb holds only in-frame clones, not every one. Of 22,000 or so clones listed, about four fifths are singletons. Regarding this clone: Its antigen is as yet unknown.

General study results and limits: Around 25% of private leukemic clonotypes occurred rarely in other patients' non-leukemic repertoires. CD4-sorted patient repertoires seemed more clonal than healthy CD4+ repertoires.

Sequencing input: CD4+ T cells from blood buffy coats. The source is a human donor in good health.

CDR3 sequence: CASSLRGRAADTQYF. CDR3 sequence (DNA): TGTGCCAGCAGCTTGAGGGGGAGGGCCGCAGATACGCAGTATTTT. The chain recombines TRBV5-6 with TRBJ2-3; D perhaps matches TRBD2 (7 bases). CDR1 is SGHDT and CDR2 is YYEEEE in the germline V gene. The V gene lost 1 base and the J gene lost 4 bases, with 13 bases spanning the gap. The CDR3 has 15 amino acids.